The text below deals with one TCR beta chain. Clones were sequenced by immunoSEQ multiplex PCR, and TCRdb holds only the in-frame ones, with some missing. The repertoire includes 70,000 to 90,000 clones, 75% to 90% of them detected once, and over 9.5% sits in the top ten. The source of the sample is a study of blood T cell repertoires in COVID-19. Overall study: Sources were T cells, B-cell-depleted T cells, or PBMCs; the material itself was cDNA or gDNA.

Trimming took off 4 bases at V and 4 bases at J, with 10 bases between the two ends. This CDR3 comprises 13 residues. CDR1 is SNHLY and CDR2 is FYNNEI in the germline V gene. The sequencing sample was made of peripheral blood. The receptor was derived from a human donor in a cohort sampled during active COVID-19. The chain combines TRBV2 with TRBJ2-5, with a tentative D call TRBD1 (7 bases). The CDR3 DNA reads TGTGCCAGCAGTGTGCAGGGGGGAGAGACCCAGTACTTC. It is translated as CASSVQGGETQYF.